The next 20 T cell receptor beta chains were all read from a single sample in a study of blood T cell repertoires in COVID-19. Profiled with immunoSEQ multiplex PCR; TCRdb holds only in-frame clones, not every one. Of some 340,000 clones in the sample, 90% to 95% were seen once. Sequenced input: PBMCs or T cells enriched from blood (not recorded which). Receptors originate from a woman aged 30 to 39 who had been exposed to COVID-19.

This clone has just one count. The CDR3: CASPTREAFF. CDR3 nucleotides: TGTGCCAGCCCAACGAGGGAAGCTTTCTTT. The chain has TRBV2 and TRBJ1-1, with D unresolved. V was clipped by 8 bases and J by 8 bases, with 9 bases between them. Per the germline V gene, CDR1 is SNHLY and CDR2 is FYNNEI. The CDR3 totals 10 residues.

The chain has TRBV3-1 (or the pseudogene TRBV3-2) and TRBJ1-3; D is uncertain. The CDR3 extends over 14 amino acids. Germline CDR1 LGHDT, CDR2 YNNKEL (reference sequence). V lost 3 bases to trimming and J lost 0 bases, with 6 bases between them. The CDR3 region is CASSHKSSGNTIYF. CDR3 nucleotide sequence: TGTGCCAGCAGCCACAAGAGCTCTGGAAACACCATATATTTT.

The chain couples TRBV6-5 to TRBJ2-7; 8 nucleotides align to TRBD1. The CDR3 runs to 13 residues. The germline gives CDR1 MNHEY, CDR2 SVGAGI. With 11 bases clipped from V and 5 bases from J, the junction kept 11 bases outside the gene matches. The CDR3, as DNA: TGTGCCGGATCGAACAGGGGGGTCAACGAGCAGTACTTC. Its protein is CAGSNRGVNEQYF.

This chain joins TRBV5-4 and TRBJ1-3; 8 bases are a match to TRBD1. Germline V gene data show CDR1 as SGHNT and CDR2 as YYREEE (reference sequence). The CDR3 is 20 residues long. Germline trimming cut 0 bases from V and 0 bases from J; bases unmatched to any gene: 14. The CDR3 here is CASSLARGLTGTTSGNTIYF. As DNA, the CDR3 is TGTGCCAGCAGCTTGGCCAGGGGGCTGACAGGGACCACCTCTGGAAACACCATATATTTT.

This chain joins TRBV4-3 and TRBJ2-7, with a weak D call TRBD2 (5 bases). V was clipped by 2 bases and J by 4 bases, with 9 bases between them. CDR1 is LGHNA and CDR2 is YSLEER in the germline V gene. The CDR3 covers 13 residues. CDR3 DNA sequence: TGCGCCAGCAGCCAATTAAGGGAGTACGAGCAGTACTTC. Protein product: CASSQLREYEQYF.

This sequence joins TRBV5-8 and TRBJ1-2; 8 positions match TRBD1. CDR1 and CDR2 from the germline V gene are SGHTS and YDEGEE. V trimming: 5 bases; J trimming: 3 bases; junction bases outside the gene matches: 12. The CDR3 sequence is 16 residues long. CDR3 residues: CASRRQGQGNYYGYTF. The CDR3 DNA reads as TGTGCCAGCAGGAGACAAGGACAGGGTAATTACTATGGCTACACCTTC.

The V call is TRBV4-1, the J call TRBJ1-2, with 8 nucleotides matching TRBD1. CDR1 and CDR2 (germline): MGHRA, YSYEKL. With 2 bases clipped from V and 0 bases from J, the junction kept 5 bases outside the gene matches. The CDR3 spans 16 residues. The CDR3 DNA sequence: TGCGCCAGCAGCCAAATGGGACAGGCAGCTAACTATGGCTACACCTTC. Protein: CASSQMGQAANYGYTF.

The count of this clone is one. The V call is TRBV5-1, the J call TRBJ1-2; D call uncertain. The CDR3 length is 14 residues. Germline CDR1 and CDR2: SGHRS and YFSETQ. V was shortened by 4 bases and J by 8 bases, with 18 bases between the two germline ends. CDR3 sequence (DNA): TGCGCCAGCAGCCCGGACGGGGTAGGTGGAGGCTACACCTTC. Its translation: CASSPDGVGGGYTF.

The rearrangement links TRBV13 to TRBJ1-4; TRBD1 might be the D (6 bases). Trimming took off 2 bases at V and 8 bases at J, with 12 bases between the two ends. The germline V gene encodes CDR1 PRHDT and CDR2 FYEKMQ (reference sequence). The CDR3 runs to 14 residues. CDR3 DNA: TGTGCCAGCAGCTTACGGACAGACGGCGAAAAACTGTTTTTT. It codes for CASSLRTDGEKLFF.

J is TRBJ2-7 and V is TRBV9, with TRBD2 matching 8 bases. The CDR3 runs 15 residues. With 0 bases clipped from V and 7 bases from J, the junction kept 9 bases outside the gene matches. The germline V gene encodes CDR1 SGDLS and CDR2 YYNGEE. For the CDR3, the DNA is TGTGCCAGCAGCGTAGCGGGGGGGCCAACTTTGGAGCAGTACTTC. As protein: CASSVAGGPTLEQYF.

The J gene is TRBJ1-3, the V gene TRBV5-1, with 7 bases that match TRBD1. The CDR3 spans 14 residues. V gave up 4 bases and J gave up 2 bases; unmatched junction bases: 3. Germline CDR1 reads SGHRS; CDR2 reads YFSETQ. CDR3: CASSVDRAGNTIYF. The CDR3 region has the DNA TGCGCCAGCAGCGTTGACAGGGCTGGAAACACCATATATTTT. Full variable domain (outside the CDR3, taken from reference TRBV5-1 and TRBJ1-3): KAGVTQTPRYLIKTRGQQVTLSCSPISGHRSVSWYQQTPGQGLQFLFEYFSETQRNKGNFPGRFSGRQFSNSRSEMNVSTLELGDSALYLCASSVDRAGNTIYFGEGSWLTVV.

The J gene is TRBJ2-5, the V gene TRBV2; the match to TRBD2 covers 7 bases. Losses at the gene ends were 7 bases for V and 5 bases for J; bases not matched to a gene: 7. Germline V lookup: CDR1 SNHLY, CDR2 FYNNEI. The CDR3 sequence is 13 residues long. CDR3 sequence (DNA): TGTGCCAGCATGGGGGGGGAAGCGGAGACCCAGTACTTC. Encoded protein: CASMGGEAETQYF. Complete variable domain (other parts from reference TRBV2 and TRBJ2-5): EPEVTQTPSHQVTQMGQEVILRCVPISNHLYFYWYRQILGQKVEFLVSFYNNEISEKSEIFDDQFSVERPDGSNFTLKIRSTKLEDSAMYFCASMGGEAETQYFGPGTRLLVL.

The genes are TRBV6-1 and TRBJ2-1, with a weak D call TRBD1 (5 bases). The CDR3 extends over 15 amino acids. V was cut by 4 bases and J by 6 bases, with 16 bases left in between. The germline gives CDR1 MNHNS, CDR2 SASEGT. DNA of the CDR3: TGTGCCAGCAGTGGTGGTAAGGGGCCCCTCAATGAGCAGTTCTTC. Its protein is CASSGGKGPLNEQFF.

The rearrangement uses TRBV5-1 and TRBJ2-4; TRBD2 matches at 7 bases. J was trimmed by 0 bases and V by 4 bases; bases with no gene match: 1. The CDR3 has 14 residues. Germline V gene data show CDR1 as SGHRS and CDR2 as YFSETQ. The CDR3 coding sequence is TGCGCCAGCAGCGCGGGGGAAGCCAAAAACATTCAGTACTTC. This gives the protein CASSAGEAKNIQYF.

This chain connects TRBV2 to TRBJ1-6; TRBD1 is a possible D gene (5 bases). The V gene lost 4 bases and the J gene lost 8 bases, with 12 bases spanning the gap. The CDR3 runs 14 residues. The germline V gene has CDR1 SNHLY and CDR2 FYNNEI. The CDR3 bases are TGTGCCAGCAGTGGGGCAGGGTCGGATTCACCCCTCCACTTT. Translated: CASSGAGSDSPLHF.

This clone was detected only once. The chain combines TRBV7-8 with TRBJ1-2; D may be TRBD1 (6 bases). This CDR3 is 15 amino acids long. The germline CDR1 and CDR2 sequences are SGHVS and FQNEAQ. The germline V and J ends were trimmed by 4 bases and 3 bases, with 15 bases remaining between them. CDR3 amino acids: CASSSFAGADYGYTF. CDR3 coding DNA: TGTGCCAGCAGCTCGTTCGCAGGGGCCGACTATGGCTACACCTTC.

The gene calls are TRBV19 and TRBJ1-1; no definite D call. From germline, CDR1 is LNHDA and CDR2 SQIVND (reference sequence). CDR3 length: 14 amino acids. V was pared by 6 bases and J by 4 bases, with 15 bases between. The CDR3 bases are TGTGCCAGTAGGCGGGAGGTGTTCGGCACTGAAGCTTTCTTT. This encodes CASRREVFGTEAFF. Complete variable domain (other parts from reference TRBV19 and TRBJ1-1): DGGITQSPKYLFRKEGQNVTLSCEQNLNHDAMYWYRQDPGQGLRLIYYSQIVNDFQKGDIAEGYSVSREKKESFPLTVTSAQKNPTAFYLCASRREVFGTEAFFGQGTRLTVV.

The chain recombines TRBV13 with TRBJ2-1; D is perhaps TRBD1 (6 bases). The germline gives CDR1 PRHDT, CDR2 FYEKMQ (reference sequence). The CDR3 contains 14 residues. Trimming stripped 1 base from V and 4 bases from J, with 8 bases between. The chain's CDR3 is CASSLVGAYNEQFF. The CDR3 nucleotides read TGTGCCAGCAGCTTAGTGGGGGCGTACAATGAGCAGTTCTTC.

The chain links TRBV6-5 to TRBJ2-2, with 7 bases aligning to TRBD1. Germline V lookup: CDR1 MNHEY, CDR2 SVGAGI. V shed 7 bases and J 1 base; nucleotides not matched to a gene: 3. The CDR3 runs 14 residues. CDR3 DNA sequence: TGTGCCAGCACCCAGGGGGTGAACACCGGGGAGCTGTTTTTT. Protein: CASTQGVNTGELFF.

The chain links TRBV7-8 to TRBJ1-6, with D possibly TRBD1 on 5 matching bases. V lost 3 bases to trimming and J lost 8 bases, with 5 bases between them. CDR1 SGHVS and CDR2 FQNEAQ come from the germline V gene. This CDR3 is built from 12 residues. CDR3 sequence reads: CASSFRDSPLHF. Written as DNA, the CDR3 is TGTGCCAGCAGCTTCAGGGATTCACCCCTCCACTTT.